This entry lists 20 T cell receptor beta chains sequenced from one sample in a study of shared clonotypes between healthy human individuals. Sequencing was performed with immunoSEQ multiplex PCR; in TCRdb, only in-frame clones are kept and a portion is missing. The data show a few million clones, with just over 90% seen just once and about 0.39% held by the top ten. Sequenced material: naive CD4+ T cells from PBMCs. This sample's subset: CD45RA+ positively selected. Receptor source: a young man in good health. Some clones in this sample may be carry-over from other donors' samples.

The chain employs TRBV6-1 and TRBJ2-2; 10 positions match TRBD1. From germline, CDR1 is MNHNS and CDR2 SASEGT. The CDR3 length is 15 residues. Germline trimming cut 3 bases from V and 7 bases from J; bases unmatched to any gene: 5. The CDR3 DNA is TGTGCCAGCAGTGAGACAGGGGGCTTGGGCGGGGAGCTGTTTTTT. Translated: CASSETGGLGGELFF.

The rearrangement uses TRBV6-5 and TRBJ2-2; D may be TRBD2 (6 bases). The CDR3 loop spans 16 amino acids. V lost 4 bases to trimming and J lost 4 bases, with 16 bases between them. The germline V gene encodes CDR1 MNHEY and CDR2 SVGAGI. The CDR3 here is CASSWLTGVTTGELFF. The CDR3 DNA sequence: TGTGCCAGCAGTTGGCTAACGGGAGTCACCACCGGGGAGCTGTTTTTT.

The genes are TRBV9 and TRBJ2-4; 11 positions agree with TRBD1. This CDR3 contains 15 residues. The germline V gene has CDR1 SGDLS and CDR2 YYNGEE. J gave up 8 bases and V 3 bases, and 7 bases lay outside the gene matches. CDR3 in DNA: TGTGCCAGCAGCGCCCGGGGACAGGGGGTAGACATTCAGTACTTC. Protein sequence: CASSARGQGVDIQYF.

V is TRBV2 and J is TRBJ2-5, with 7 nucleotides matching TRBD1. Germline-derived CDR1 and CDR2 are SNHLY and FYNNEI. The CDR3 loop spans 13 amino acids. The J segment lost 5 bases and the V segment lost 6 bases, leaving 6 bases of the junction unmatched. The CDR3 here is CASSLQGRETQYF. CDR3 nucleotide sequence: TGTGCCAGCAGCCTACAGGGGCGGGAGACCCAGTACTTC.

V usage is TRBV7-2 and J usage is TRBJ2-3; possible D gene TRBD2, 7 bases. Between the trimmed V and J ends, which lost 5 bases and 4 bases, there was a span of 19 bases. The CDR3 spans 16 residues. Germline CDR1 is SGHTA and CDR2 is FQGNSA. CDR3 bases: TGTGCCAGCAGCCCCCTGGGGGGGGCAGGCGCAGATACGCAGTATTTT. Protein sequence: CASSPLGGAGADTQYF.

As concerns this clone: This sample includes further DNA sequences coding for the same CDR3. This chain links TRBV7-2 with TRBJ2-5; D gene uncertain. The V gene lost 1 base and the J gene lost 5 bases, with 5 bases spanning the gap. This CDR3 is built from 12 residues. CDR1 SGHTA and CDR2 FQGNSA come from the germline V gene. The CDR3 sequence: CASSLVRETQYF. The CDR3 bases are TGTGCCAGCAGCTTAGTTCGCGAGACCCAGTACTTC.

With regard to this clone: In the same sample, other DNA sequences code for this CDR3. This chain connects TRBV28 to TRBJ2-5; 7 nucleotides agree with TRBD1. This CDR3 has 14 residues. The V gene end was trimmed by 3 bases and the J gene end by 2 bases; junction bases not matched to a gene: 3. The germline V gene encodes CDR1 MDHEN and CDR2 SYDVKM. CDR3 bases: TGTGCCAGCAGTTTGCCGGGACAGCAAGAGACCCAGTACTTC. It codes for CASSLPGQQETQYF.

The rearrangement links TRBV28 to TRBJ1-5, with TRBD1 matching over 7 bases. Trimming removed 7 bases from V and 4 bases from J; junction bases left unmatched: 10. Germline values: CDR1 MDHEN, CDR2 SYDVKM. The CDR3 has 15 amino acids. CDR3 nucleotides: TGTGCCAGCACCCCGTCCTCGACAGGGAATCAGCCCCAGCATTTT. Its protein product is CASTPSSTGNQPQHF.

The chain has TRBV7-2 and TRBJ2-5; D remains ambiguous. Germline values: CDR1 SGHTA, CDR2 FQGNSA. Trimming took 2 bases from V and 2 from J, leaving 6 bases between them. This CDR3 is built from 13 residues. DNA for the CDR3: TGTGCCAGCAGCTTATTACAGCAAGAGACCCAGTACTTC. It yields the protein CASSLLQQETQYF.

The chain has TRBV9 and TRBJ2-3; 14 bases map to TRBD2. This CDR3 has 18 residues. J gave up 3 bases and V 3 bases, and 9 bases lay outside the gene matches. Germline V gene lookup returns CDR1 SGDLS and CDR2 YYNGEE. Here the CDR3 reads CASSDRLAGGFGTDTQYF. The CDR3 DNA follows: TGTGCCAGCAGCGATAGACTAGCGGGAGGGTTTGGGACAGATACGCAGTATTTT.

The V and J genes are TRBV27 and TRBJ2-3; 7 nucleotides agree with TRBD2. J gave up 4 bases and V 2 bases, and 6 bases lay outside the gene matches. The CDR3 is 15 amino acids. Per the germline V gene, CDR1 is MNHEY and CDR2 is SMNVEV (reference sequence). The CDR3 DNA reads TGTGCCAGCAGTTTAGGACTAGGGAGGGCAGATACGCAGTATTTT. Translated: CASSLGLGRADTQYF.

The chain has TRBV9 and TRBJ2-7, with 10 bases matching TRBD2. This CDR3 is built from 15 residues. Germline values: CDR1 SGDLS, CDR2 YYNGEE. Unmatched junction bases numbered 7, after V lost 3 bases and J lost 4 bases. DNA for the CDR3: TGTGCCAGCAGCGCAAGCGGGAGGGGAAGATACGAGCAGTACTTC. Translated, it gives CASSASGRGRYEQYF. The complete variable domain, with remaining parts taken from reference TRBV9 and TRBJ2-7, reads DSGVTQTPKHLITATGQRVTLRCSPRSGDLSVYWYQQSLDQGLQFLIQYYNGEERAKGNILERFSAQQFPDLHSELNLSSLELGDSALYFCASSASGRGRYEQYFGPGTRLTVT.

The chain has TRBV30 and TRBJ1-2; D is undetermined. The CDR3 is 12 amino acids. CDR1 GTSNPN and CDR2 SVGIG come from the germline V gene (reference sequence). V lost 4 bases, J lost 4 bases, and 10 bases lay in between. Here the CDR3 reads CAWKIHSYGYTF. CDR3 nucleotide sequence: TGTGCCTGGAAAATACACAGCTATGGCTACACCTTC.

The V gene is TRBV7-6, the J gene TRBJ1-2; D unclear. Germline V gene lookup returns CDR1 SGHVS and CDR2 FNYEAQ. Trimming cost V 5 bases and J 5 bases, with 15 bases left between them. This CDR3 has 14 residues. CDR3 amino acids: CASSPGGVRYGYTF. The DNA for the CDR3 is TGTGCCAGCAGCCCGGGAGGTGTCCGTTATGGCTACACCTTC.

The J gene is TRBJ2-2, the V gene TRBV18; D unclear. The CDR3 covers 17 residues. Trimming removed 0 bases at V and 4 bases at J, with 15 bases between. The germline CDR1 and CDR2 sequences are KGHSH and LQKENI. Here the CDR3 DNA reads TGTGCCAGCTCACCACCATCCCGGGTCACAGTCACCGGGGAGCTGTTTTTT. Its protein product is CASSPPSRVTVTGELFF.

This chain uses TRBV7-2 with TRBJ1-3, with unresolved D. Per the germline V gene, CDR1 is SGHTA and CDR2 is FQGNSA. V dropped 1 base and J dropped 0 bases, with 7 bases sitting between them. The CDR3 runs to 15 residues. The CDR3 nucleotides are TGTGCCAGCAGCTTAGGTATACGCTCTGGAAACACCATATATTTT. It is translated as CASSLGIRSGNTIYF. The entire variable domain, with the rest obtained from reference TRBV7-2 and TRBJ1-3, is as follows: GAGVSQSPSNKVTEKGKDVELRCDPISGHTALYWYRQSLGQGLEFLIYFQGNSAPDKSGLPSDRFSAERTGGSVSTLTIQRTQQEDSAVYLCASSLGIRSGNTIYFGEGSWLTVV.

This clone occurred a few times. The CDR3 loop is CASSPLLSSEAFF. Here the CDR3 DNA reads TGTGCCAGCTCACCACTTTTGAGCTCTGAAGCTTTCTTT. The V gene is TRBV18, the J gene TRBJ1-1; D gene ambiguous. The germline V gene has CDR1 KGHSH and CDR2 LQKENI. CDR3 length: 13 amino acids. With 1 base removed from V and 6 bases from J, the gap between germline ends came to 9 bases.

A word on this clone: Different DNA sequences within this sample yield the same CDR3. The gene calls are TRBV19 and TRBJ1-5; D gene uncertain. Germline-derived CDR1 and CDR2 are LNHDA and SQIVND (reference sequence). CDR3 length: 14 residues. V was shortened by 2 bases and J by 2 bases, with 7 bases between the two germline ends. This CDR3 is CASSIRGGNQPQHF. The CDR3 bases are TGTGCCAGTAGTATACGCGGAGGCAATCAGCCCCAGCATTTT.

The chain employs TRBV11-1 and TRBJ2-2; a possible D gene is TRBD1 (6 bases). V lost 5 bases and J 4 bases, leaving 14 bases between the germline ends. The CDR3 consists of 15 residues. CDR1 SGHAT and CDR2 FQDESV come from the germline V gene (reference sequence). CDR3 loop: CASSPLRDTTGELFF. The DNA of the CDR3 is TGTGCCAGCAGCCCCCTCCGGGACACCACCGGGGAGCTGTTTTTT.

This chain links TRBV9 with TRBJ1-4; unclear D gene. This CDR3 has 17 residues. With 0 bases removed from V and 5 bases from J, the gap between germline ends came to 17 bases. From germline, CDR1 is SGDLS and CDR2 YYNGEE. CDR3 amino acids: CASSVVGSGNLNEKLFF. CDR3 DNA: TGTGCCAGCAGCGTAGTTGGGAGCGGAAACCTAAATGAAAAACTGTTTTTT.